This record concerns one TCR beta chain sequence. Its antigen remains unidentified. Produced via immunoSEQ multiplex PCR; TCRdb's table is partial and in-frame only. The sample holds 950,000 to 1,300,000 clones, under 80% seen once. Germline trimming cut 3 bases from V and 4 bases from J; bases unmatched to any gene: 4. The CDR3 is 13 amino acids. Germline-derived CDR1 and CDR2 are SGHRS and YFSETQ. The sample belongs to a study of shared clonotypes between healthy human individuals. Background on the study: CD4 naive and memory got three plates each, CD8 naive two, CD8 memory one.

Study-wide results and limits: On the whole, naive subsets had larger estimated richness than memory subsets had.

This TCR was sampled from a man aged 18 to 30 in good health. V and J are TRBV5-1 and TRBJ2-7; 7 bases line up with TRBD2. Sequencing was done on a sample of memory CD4+ T cells sorted from blood. Subset noted: CD45RA-negative fraction. The CDR3: CASSWGGEYEQYF. The CDR3 DNA follows: TGCGCCAGCAGCTGGGGGGGAGAATACGAGCAGTACTTC. Full variable domain (rest looked up from reference TRBV5-1 and TRBJ2-7): KAGVTQTPRYLIKTRGQQVTLSCSPISGHRSVSWYQQTPGQGLQFLFEYFSETQRNKGNFPGRFSGRQFSNSRSEMNVSTLELGDSALYLCASSWGGEYEQYFGPGTRLTVT.